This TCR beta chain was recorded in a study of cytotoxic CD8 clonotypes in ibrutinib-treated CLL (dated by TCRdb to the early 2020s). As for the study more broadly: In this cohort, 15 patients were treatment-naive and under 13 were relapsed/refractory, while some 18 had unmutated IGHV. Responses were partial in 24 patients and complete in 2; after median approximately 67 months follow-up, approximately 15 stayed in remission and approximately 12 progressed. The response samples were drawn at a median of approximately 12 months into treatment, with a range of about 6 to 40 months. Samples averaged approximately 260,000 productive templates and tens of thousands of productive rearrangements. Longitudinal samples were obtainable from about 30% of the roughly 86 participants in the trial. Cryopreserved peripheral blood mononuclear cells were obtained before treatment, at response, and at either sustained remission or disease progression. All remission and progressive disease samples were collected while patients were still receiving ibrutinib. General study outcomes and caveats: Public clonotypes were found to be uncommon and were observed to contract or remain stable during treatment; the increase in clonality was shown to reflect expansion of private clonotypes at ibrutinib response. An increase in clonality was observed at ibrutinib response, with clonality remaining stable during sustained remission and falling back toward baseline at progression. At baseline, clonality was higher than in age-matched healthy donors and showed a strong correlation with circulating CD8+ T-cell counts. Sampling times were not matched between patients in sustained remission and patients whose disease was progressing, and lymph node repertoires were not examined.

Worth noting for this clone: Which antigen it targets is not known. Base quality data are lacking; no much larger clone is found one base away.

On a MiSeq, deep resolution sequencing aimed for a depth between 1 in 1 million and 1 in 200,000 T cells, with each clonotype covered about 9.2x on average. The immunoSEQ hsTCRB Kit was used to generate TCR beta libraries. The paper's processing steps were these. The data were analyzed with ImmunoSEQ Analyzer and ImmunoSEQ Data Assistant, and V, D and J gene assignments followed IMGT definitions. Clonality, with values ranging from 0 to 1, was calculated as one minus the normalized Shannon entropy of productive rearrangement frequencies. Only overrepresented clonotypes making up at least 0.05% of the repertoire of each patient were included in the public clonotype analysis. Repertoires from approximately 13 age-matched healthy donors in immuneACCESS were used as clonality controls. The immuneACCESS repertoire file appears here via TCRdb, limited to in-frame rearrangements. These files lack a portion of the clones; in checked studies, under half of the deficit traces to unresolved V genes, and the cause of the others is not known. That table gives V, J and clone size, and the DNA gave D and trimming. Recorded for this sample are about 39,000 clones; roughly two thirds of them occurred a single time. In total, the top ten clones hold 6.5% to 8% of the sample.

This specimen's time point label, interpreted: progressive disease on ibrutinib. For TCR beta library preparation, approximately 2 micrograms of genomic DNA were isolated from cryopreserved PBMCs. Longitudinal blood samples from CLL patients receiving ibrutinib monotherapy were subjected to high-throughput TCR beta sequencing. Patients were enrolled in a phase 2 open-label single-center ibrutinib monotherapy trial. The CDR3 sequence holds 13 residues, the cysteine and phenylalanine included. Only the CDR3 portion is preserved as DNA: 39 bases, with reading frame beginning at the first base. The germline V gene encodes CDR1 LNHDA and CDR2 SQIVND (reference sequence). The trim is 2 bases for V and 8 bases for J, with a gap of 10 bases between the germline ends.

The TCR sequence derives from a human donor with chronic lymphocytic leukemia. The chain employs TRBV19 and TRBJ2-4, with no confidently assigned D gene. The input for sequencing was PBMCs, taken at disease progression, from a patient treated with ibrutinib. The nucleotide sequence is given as TGTGCCAGTAGTATACTGGGGTGGGACATTCAGTACTTC. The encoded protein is CASSILGWDIQYF.